This TCR beta chain comes out of a study of long-term antiretroviral therapy in people with HIV. Whole-study findings and limits: ART adherence, viral resistance and therapy changes were not recorded. Whichever time point was examined, clones expanded before ART dominated the repertoire.

Of note for this clone: Its antigen remains unidentified.

CDR1 is LNHDA, CDR2 SQIVND, per germline (reference sequence). The CDR3 runs 14 residues. With 3 bases removed from V and 0 bases from J, the gap between germline ends came to 8 bases. At the survey level, the v3.0 immunoSEQ assay was run. Per-sample sequencing targets were roughly 40,000-55,000 T-cell genomes. Data came from immunoSEQ multiplex PCR; TCRdb stores just in-frame clones and leaves some out. The profile shows over 35,000 clones, about 95% of them singletons. The sequence derives from a man under 40 with HIV. This sample comprised unsorted PBMCs, obtained almost 9.5 years after starting antiretroviral therapy. The chain links TRBV19 to TRBJ1-1; no clear D. CDR3 protein: CASSIRNMNTEAFF. In DNA, the CDR3 is TGTGCCAGTAGTATCCGAAACATGAACACTGAAGCTTTCTTT.